This T cell receptor (beta chain) is from a study of metastatic and nonmetastatic thyroid tumors. Study-wide background: Comparison of repertoires was carried out across blood and tumor or nodule tissue from malignant and benign thyroid patients. Study-level findings and limits: A significant increase in TCR beta diversity was reportedly seen in malignant thyroid tumors relative to benign nodules, in blood and tumor.

TCRdb re-called the PCR reads via MiXCR. This repertoire shows more than 13,000 clones, less than 30% found once; its top ten account for 48%. This CDR3 is built from 15 residues. Germline-derived CDR1 and CDR2 are LNHDA and SQIVND (reference sequence). Trimming left V 6 bases short and J 4 bases short, with 16 bases between. This clone appeared many times. The antigen is not known. A much bigger clone sits one base away, suggesting this may be a read error. Other nucleotide sequences in the sample specify the same CDR3. Nobody among the patients had been given any treatment before thyroid surgery. This sequence originates from a male donor with papillary thyroid cancer or a benign thyroid nodule (not recorded which). Some clones in this sample may be carry-over from other donors' samples. The chain couples TRBV19 to TRBJ1-3; D possibly corresponds to TRBD1 (5 bases). The sequenced sample was tumor tissue. The CDR3 DNA reads TGTGCCAGTAGAGCGCCGGGACGAAGAGGAAACACCATATATTTT. This encodes CASRAPGRRGNTIYF.